Listed below are T cell receptor beta chains from one sample, sequenced in a study of blood T cell repertoires in COVID-19. This table comes from immunoSEQ multiplex PCR, and its TCRdb copy is limited to in-frame clones, with some not included. The profile covers approximately 380,000 clones, with 88% appearing a single time and 1.2% taken by the ten largest. Sequencing was carried out using PBMCs or T cells enriched from blood (not recorded which). These receptors were taken from a woman aged 18-30 years who had recovered from COVID-19. Both conserved end residues are part of each CDR3. The D gene is left open where the match is weak. Clone size appears in some rows only: once, few, many, or a class for an expanded clone.

CDR3nt: TGTGCCAGCAGTCGGCCAGGGAGGTCAACGAACTATGGCTACACCTTC
CDR3aa: CASSRPGRSTNYGYTF
j_gene: TRBJ1-2
abundance: .
d_gene: .
v_gene: TRBV6-2/TRBV6-3

CDR3nt: TGTGCCAGCAGCGCCGGACTCTACACAGATACGCAGTATTTT
CDR3aa: CASSAGLYTDTQYF
j_gene: TRBJ2-3
abundance: .
d_gene: .
v_gene: TRBV6-4

CDR3nt: TGTGCCAGCAGTCCGCTAACAGGGGGCGTGGGAAACACCATATATTTT
CDR3aa: CASSPLTGGVGNTIYF
j_gene: TRBJ1-3
abundance: .
d_gene: TRBD1
v_gene: TRBV27

CDR3nt: TGTGCCAGCAGACCCGACAGTAATGAGCAGTTCTTC
CDR3aa: CASRPDSNEQFF
j_gene: TRBJ2-1
abundance: .
d_gene: .
v_gene: TRBV2

CDR3nt: TGTGCCAGCAGCTTACAGGGGGCGGGTGCAAGGGCTTTCTTT
CDR3aa: CASSLQGAGARAFF
j_gene: TRBJ1-1
abundance: .
d_gene: TRBD1
v_gene: TRBV5-5

CDR3nt: TGTGCCATCAGTGAGTCCGGACTAGGAGCCTACAATGAGCAGTTCTTC
CDR3aa: CAISESGLGAYNEQFF
j_gene: TRBJ2-1
abundance: .
d_gene: TRBD2
v_gene: TRBV10-3

CDR3nt: TGCGCCAGCAGCCAAGATCGGGGAATTCGCGGCTACACCTTC
CDR3aa: CASSQDRGIRGYTF
j_gene: TRBJ1-2
abundance: few
d_gene: .
v_gene: TRBV4-3

CDR3nt: TGTGCCAGCAGCTTGACAGACGGAAATCAGCCCCAGCATTTT
CDR3aa: CASSLTDGNQPQHF
j_gene: TRBJ1-5
abundance: once
d_gene: .
v_gene: TRBV11-2

CDR3nt: TGCGCCAGCAGCTCGACAGGGTCTAACTATGGCTACACCTTC
CDR3aa: CASSSTGSNYGYTF
j_gene: TRBJ1-2
abundance: .
d_gene: TRBD1
v_gene: TRBV5-1

CDR3nt: TGTGCCAGCAGCTGGGGGGGATCTGGGGCCAACGTCCTGACTTTC
CDR3aa: CASSWGGSGANVLTF
j_gene: TRBJ2-6
abundance: once
d_gene: TRBD2
v_gene: TRBV7-2

CDR3nt: TGCAGTGCGACAGACTCAATTCAAGCTTTCTTT
CDR3aa: CSATDSIQAFF
j_gene: TRBJ1-1
abundance: .
d_gene: .
v_gene: TRBV20-1

CDR3nt: TGTGCCAGCATCCGGGGACAGGGCTCTGGAAACACCATATATTTT
CDR3aa: CASIRGQGSGNTIYF
j_gene: TRBJ1-3
abundance: few
d_gene: TRBD1
v_gene: TRBV7-9

CDR3nt: TGTGCCAGTAGTATATTCTCCCGGCAGGTTGGAAACACCATATATTTT
CDR3aa: CASSIFSRQVGNTIYF
j_gene: TRBJ1-3
abundance: .
d_gene: .
v_gene: TRBV19

CDR3nt: TGCGCCAGCAGCCAAGACACAGGGTCCGGACGAAGGAACTATGGCTACACCTTC
CDR3aa: CASSQDTGSGRRNYGYTF
j_gene: TRBJ1-2
abundance: .
d_gene: .
v_gene: TRBV4-3

CDR3nt: TGTGCCAGCAGCTTGTACTTGCATGGCTACACCTTC
CDR3aa: CASSLYLHGYTF
j_gene: TRBJ1-2
abundance: few
d_gene: .
v_gene: TRBV5-4

CDR3nt: TGTGCCAGCAGCCCCGGGAGTCTGAGACGAGCTTTCTTT
CDR3aa: CASSPGSLRRAFF
j_gene: TRBJ1-1
abundance: .
d_gene: .
v_gene: TRBV7-2

CDR3nt: TGTGCCAGCAGCGTGAGGGAGTTGTATCTTGATACGCAGTATTTT
CDR3aa: CASSVRELYLDTQYF
j_gene: TRBJ2-3
abundance: .
d_gene: .
v_gene: TRBV9

CDR3nt: TGTGCCAGCAGCCCCCTGGGTAACAGGCCTAATTCACCCCTCCACTTT
CDR3aa: CASSPLGNRPNSPLHF
j_gene: TRBJ1-6
abundance: few
d_gene: .
v_gene: TRBV3-1/TRBV3-2

CDR3nt: TGTGCCAGCTCCCAACAGGGCCGGAACACTGAAGCTTTCTTT
CDR3aa: CASSQQGRNTEAFF
j_gene: TRBJ1-1
abundance: .
d_gene: .
v_gene: TRBV19

CDR3nt: TGCGCCAGCAGGCGGGGGGTGACCACTGAAGCTTTCTTT
CDR3aa: CASRRGVTTEAFF
j_gene: TRBJ1-1
abundance: .
d_gene: .
v_gene: TRBV10-1

CDR3nt: TGTGCCAGCAGCCTACAGGGGGCGGGCGGGGAGCTGTTTTTT
CDR3aa: CASSLQGAGGELFF
j_gene: TRBJ2-2
abundance: .
d_gene: TRBD1
v_gene: TRBV11-2

CDR3nt: TGCGCCAGCAGCGGGCCTAGCGGGGGGGCTGAGACCCAGTACTTC
CDR3aa: CASSGPSGGAETQYF
j_gene: TRBJ2-5
abundance: .
d_gene: TRBD2
v_gene: TRBV5-1

CDR3nt: TGTGCCAGCAGCCATTCGCGTGGGGACAGGGGCTCCTACAATGAGCAGTTCTTC
CDR3aa: CASSHSRGDRGSYNEQFF
j_gene: TRBJ2-1
abundance: .
d_gene: TRBD1
v_gene: TRBV3-1/TRBV3-2

CDR3nt: TGTGCCAGCAGTGGGGAGGGAGAGACCCAGTACTTC
CDR3aa: CASSGEGETQYF
j_gene: TRBJ2-5
abundance: .
d_gene: TRBD2
v_gene: TRBV2

CDR3nt: TGTGCCAGCAGCCCTACAGGGGGCAAAGGGAACACTGAAGCTTTCTTT
CDR3aa: CASSPTGGKGNTEAFF
j_gene: TRBJ1-1
abundance: .
d_gene: TRBD1
v_gene: TRBV7-9

CDR3nt: TGTGCCAGCTCACCCCCGGGACTCCACTACGAGCAGTACTTC
CDR3aa: CASSPPGLHYEQYF
j_gene: TRBJ2-7
abundance: .
d_gene: .
v_gene: TRBV18

CDR3nt: TGTGCCAGCAGCTTACACAGGGCGAGCACAGATACGCAGTATTTT
CDR3aa: CASSLHRASTDTQYF
j_gene: TRBJ2-3
abundance: .
d_gene: .
v_gene: TRBV7-8

CDR3nt: TGTGCCAGCTCACCGGGGGGGCGCGATGAGCAGTTCTTC
CDR3aa: CASSPGGRDEQFF
j_gene: TRBJ2-1
abundance: .
d_gene: .
v_gene: TRBV18

CDR3nt: TGCAGCGTAAGGCAGGCCCTCCAAGAGACCCAGTACTTC
CDR3aa: CSVRQALQETQYF
j_gene: TRBJ2-5
abundance: once
d_gene: .
v_gene: TRBV29-1

CDR3nt: TGTGCCAGCAGCTCAGGGTCCTCTAGCACAGATACGCAGTATTTT
CDR3aa: CASSSGSSSTDTQYF
j_gene: TRBJ2-3
abundance: .
d_gene: .
v_gene: TRBV9

CDR3nt: TGTGCCAGCTCACCTATCCGGGACAGCCCTAGCACAGATACGCAGTATTTT
CDR3aa: CASSPIRDSPSTDTQYF
j_gene: TRBJ2-3
abundance: .
d_gene: TRBD1
v_gene: TRBV18

CDR3nt: TGTGCCAGCAGTTACTCCCAGTACACTGAAGCTTTCTTT
CDR3aa: CASSYSQYTEAFF
j_gene: TRBJ1-1
abundance: once
d_gene: .
v_gene: TRBV6-5

CDR3nt: TGTGCCAGCTCACGACAGGGTCCGTCGGGGGAGCTGTTTTTT
CDR3aa: CASSRQGPSGELFF
j_gene: TRBJ2-2
abundance: once
d_gene: TRBD1
v_gene: TRBV27

CDR3nt: TGTGCCTGGAGTGGGTACAGGGGCAGGTACTATGGCTACACCTTC
CDR3aa: CAWSGYRGRYYGYTF
j_gene: TRBJ1-2
abundance: .
d_gene: TRBD1
v_gene: TRBV30

CDR3nt: TGTGCCTGGGGCTATACAGGGGGAAACACCATATATTTT
CDR3aa: CAWGYTGGNTIYF
j_gene: TRBJ1-3
abundance: .
d_gene: .
v_gene: TRBV30

CDR3nt: TGTGCCAGCCTCAACAGGGGCTACGAGCAGTACTTC
CDR3aa: CASLNRGYEQYF
j_gene: TRBJ2-7
abundance: .
d_gene: TRBD1
v_gene: TRBV28

CDR3nt: TGTGCCAGCAGCCTGGGGACTACTAGGGGGTTTGGGTTCGAGACCCAGTACTTC
CDR3aa: CASSLGTTRGFGFETQYF
j_gene: TRBJ2-5
abundance: .
d_gene: .
v_gene: TRBV7-8

CDR3nt: TGTGCCAGCAGCCAAGACCGGGACAGGGATAATTATAGCAATCAGCCCCAGCATTTT
CDR3aa: CASSQDRDRDNYSNQPQHF
j_gene: TRBJ1-5
abundance: .
d_gene: TRBD1
v_gene: TRBV3-1/TRBV3-2

CDR3nt: TGTGCCAGCCAACAGGGAATCGGGGAGACCCAGTACTTC
CDR3aa: CASQQGIGETQYF
j_gene: TRBJ2-5
abundance: .
d_gene: .
v_gene: TRBV2

CDR3nt: TGTGCCAGCACCCCCCTTCGGGAGGGGACTGAAGCTTTCTTT
CDR3aa: CASTPLREGTEAFF
j_gene: TRBJ1-1
abundance: .
d_gene: .
v_gene: TRBV11-2

CDR3nt: TGTGCTAGCAGCTTAGGGACAGGAAGGACCTACACCGGGGAGCTGTTTTTT
CDR3aa: CASSLGTGRTYTGELFF
j_gene: TRBJ2-2
abundance: .
d_gene: TRBD1
v_gene: TRBV7-7